This entry is about one TCR beta chain. Its specific antigen is unknown. Qualities for individual bases were not recorded, and no much larger clone is one base off. The data were obtained in a study of beta chain features in type 1 diabetes listed by TCRdb under 2018. Regarding the complete study: Mean age, gender distribution, total cell number and subset yield did not differ between patients and healthy donors. A total of 85 million to 140 million sorted cells were examined across all samples, and a strong correlation was observed between cell number per subset and RNA yield. In the study, TCRB repertoires of sorted circulating CD4+ T cell subsets from recently diagnosed type 1 diabetes patients were compared with those of matched healthy donors. Naive and central memory subsets were obtained from all 30 or so donors, but regulatory and stem cell-like memory subsets were isolated from only 8 patients and about 8 healthy donors. The research as a whole found: Shorter templates might have been favored by PCR, but patient and control samples were amplified and corrected together, so both groups would have been affected equally by any skew. Naive, central memory and regulatory TCRB repertoires appeared to be more alike among patients than among healthy donors. Type 1 diabetes patients showed a moderate but significant shortening of TCRB CDR3 length in all four CD4+ subsets. Patients with type 1 diabetes made fewer insertions and deleted more nucleotides at VDJ recombination sites, implying thymic rearrangement abnormalities. Sequencing cDNA rather than genomic DNA could over-represent highly expressing activated cells, although activation and CD3 levels did not differ between groups. Only small numbers of individuals were included in the HLA sub-analyses, which left unresolved whether HLA type had any influence on TCRB rearrangement.

Each donor gave one peripheral blood draw, averaging approximately 0.11 L, which was collected into heparinised tubes. A BD FACSAria II was used to sort naive, central memory, regulatory and stem cell-like memory CD4+ T cells with a panel that included CD45RO, CCR7, CD25, CD127, CD95 and CD27. All sorted populations exceeded 95% purity. PBMCs were separated immediately by Lymphoprep density gradient centrifugation and were stained directly, without being cultured. Samples were stained and sorted in pairs, with one healthy donor and one patient per experiment, so that batch effects were minimized. The High Capacity cDNA Reverse Transcription Kit was used to reverse transcribe all of the isolated RNA, meaning that expressed TCRB transcripts were what got sequenced. Stem cell-like memory T cell samples underwent survey-depth immunoSEQ sequencing, averaging approximately 1 million total reads per sample. Sorted cells were lysed in RLT buffer and RNA was extracted with DNase-treated RNeasy Micro or Mini kits, depending on cell number. Each cell subset was processed separately to prevent cross-contamination, with patient and healthy donor samples processed together. The immunoSEQ multiplex PCR was used to amplify TCRB sequences from cDNA, generating 87-bp fragments that spanned the CDR3 region. Sequencing of the amplicons was done on the Illumina HiSeq platform. Turning to the authors' computational methods: Synthetic template baselines were used to correct PCR bias computationally, reads within Hamming distance 2 were collapsed, and singletons that could not be merged were discarded. Reads were aligned against IMGT to assign V, D and J genes, CDR3 length and insertions or deletions at six rearrangement sites. Within each subset, clonotype counts were normalized to sorted cell number, and only after that were true diversity and Gini coefficients computed with the tcR R package. Repertoire sharing was quantified using the overlap coefficient calculated on TCRB nucleotide sequences. TCRdb retrieved this table from immuneACCESS and kept in-frame rearrangements only. Not all clones are present; in checked studies, unresolved V genes account for under half, and no reason is known for the remainder. That table supplies the V and J calls and clone size; D and trimming were determined from the DNA. Counted in this sample were 15,000 or so clones; approximately 64% of them appeared once. The top ten clones comprise around 0.6% of the sample.

From the cysteine up to the phenylalanine, the CDR3 has a length of 15 residues. Here the CDR3 DNA is all that survives: 45 bases in frame from base 1. CDR1 and CDR2 are read off the germline V gene (reference sequence) as LNHNV and YYDKDF. V loses 0 bases, J loses 1 base, and the germline ends lie 10 bases apart. The V and J genes are TRBV15 and TRBJ2-7, and TRBD1 may be the D gene, going by 6 matching bases. This clonotype was obtained from a woman under 30 with type 1 diabetes. The sample was stem cell memory CD4+ T cells from blood. The cell subset or site label here, explained by the study, means: stem cell-like memory CD4+ T cells. CDR3 loop: CATSREGGASYEQYF. The nucleotides are TGTGCCACCAGCAGAGAAGGGGGAGCATCCTACGAGCAGTACTTC. The reference TRBV15 and TRBJ2-7 proteins fill in what lies around the CDR3, so the full variable domain reads DAMVIQNPRYQVTQFGKPVTLSCSQTLNHNVMYWYQQKSSQAPKLLFHYYDKDFNNEADTPDNFQSRRPNTSFCFLDIRSPGLGDTAMYLCATSREGGASYEQYFGPGTRLTVT.